This passage covers 24 T cell receptor beta chains from one sample sequenced in a study of OX40 agonist ivuxolimab in advanced cancers. Method: immunoSEQ multiplex PCR; TCRdb's copy keeps in-frame clones and lacks some. The sample yields under 95,000 clones, around nine tenths seen once. The material was CD4+ or CD8+ T cells sorted from blood, obtained in a trial of the OX40 agonist ivuxolimab. These receptors came from an adult with an advanced solid tumor such as melanoma, head and neck, liver or kidney cancer.

This chain uses TRBV18 with TRBJ2-1; 10 bases agree with TRBD2. The CDR3 sequence is 16 residues long. From germline, CDR1 is KGHSH and CDR2 LQKENI. V was clipped by 6 bases and J by 5 bases; unmatched bases: 10. The CDR3 region is CASSPTTSGANNEQFF. The CDR3, as DNA: TGTGCCAGCTCTCCCACCACTAGCGGGGCGAACAATGAGCAGTTCTTC.

The chain is built from TRBV4-2 and TRBJ2-5; D may be TRBD2 (5 bases). Trimming cost V 3 bases and J 5 bases, with 22 bases left between them. Looked up from germline, CDR1 is LGHNA and CDR2 is YNFKEQ. This CDR3 has 17 residues. CDR3 residues: CASSQGKKGPRGETQYF. DNA for the CDR3: TGTGCCAGCAGCCAGGGGAAGAAAGGGCCCAGAGGGGAGACCCAGTACTTC.

The sample holds a few counts of this clone. The rearrangement links TRBV5-1 to TRBJ2-5; TRBD1 might be the D (6 bases). The length of the CDR3 is 17 residues. Germline-derived CDR1 and CDR2 are SGHRS and YFSETQ. V shed 0 bases and J shed 5 bases, with 20 bases lying between them. The DNA of the CDR3 is TGCGCCAGCAGCTTGGAACAGGGATTAGCAGTAGGGGAGACCCAGTACTTC. Its protein is CASSLEQGLAVGETQYF. Looking up the rest from reference TRBV5-1 and TRBJ2-5 gives the full variable domain: KAGVTQTPRYLIKTRGQQVTLSCSPISGHRSVSWYQQTPGQGLQFLFEYFSETQRNKGNFPGRFSGRQFSNSRSEMNVSTLELGDSALYLCASSLEQGLAVGETQYFGPGTRLLVL.

The J gene is TRBJ2-5, the V gene TRBV5-4; 7 bases align to TRBD1. The CDR3 length is 16 residues. Losses at the gene ends were 1 base for V and 7 bases for J; bases not matched to a gene: 13. Germline V gives CDR1 SGHNT, CDR2 YYREEE (reference sequence). The DNA of the CDR3 is TGTGCCAGCAGCTTGAATAATCGGAACAGGGGACCGACCCAGTACTTC. Translation gives CASSLNNRNRGPTQYF. The entire variable domain, with the rest obtained from reference TRBV5-4 and TRBJ2-5, is as follows: ETGVTQSPTHLIKTRGQQVTLRCSSQSGHNTVSWYQQALGQGPQFIFQYYREEENGRGNFPPRFSGLQFPNYSSELNVNALELDDSALYLCASSLNNRNRGPTQYFGPGTRLLVL.

The rearrangement links TRBV14 to TRBJ2-1, with 8 bases that match TRBD2. V was pared by 2 bases and J by 12 bases, with 18 bases of the junction left unmatched. The germline V gene has CDR1 SGHDN and CDR2 FVKESK. The CDR3 runs to 17 residues. CDR3 region: CASSQYRSGRTSWGQFF. The CDR3 nucleotides read TGTGCCAGCAGCCAATACAGAAGCGGGAGAACAAGTTGGGGGCAGTTCTTC.

The V call is TRBV5-4, the J call TRBJ2-2; the match to TRBD2 covers 12 bases. CDR3 length: 17 amino acids. The J segment lost 5 bases and the V segment lost 4 bases, leaving 9 bases of the junction unmatched. Germline V lookup: CDR1 SGHNT, CDR2 YYREEE (reference sequence). The CDR3 DNA sequence: TGTGCCAGCAGCGATCGGACTAGCGGGGACGGTACCGGGGAGCTGTTTTTT. As protein: CASSDRTSGDGTGELFF.

The V and J genes are TRBV28 and TRBJ2-7, with D perhaps matching TRBD1 or TRBD2 (5 bases each). This CDR3 has 13 amino acids. The V gene's germline CDR1 is MDHEN and CDR2 SYDVKM. V was trimmed by 6 bases and J by 5 bases, leaving 14 bases between them. CDR3 coding DNA: TGTGCCAGCAGGAGGGGAACCACAAACGAGCAGTACTTC. Translating it yields CASRRGTTNEQYF.

V gene TRBV7-9 combines with J gene TRBJ1-4; unclear D gene. V shed 6 bases and J shed 6 bases, with 11 bases lying between them. Germline CDR1 SEHNR, CDR2 FQNEAQ (reference sequence). The CDR3 consists of 13 residues. The DNA for the CDR3 is TGTGCCAGCAGGCCAAGTATGGATGAAAAACTGTTTTTT. Its protein product is CASRPSMDEKLFF. Filled out from reference TRBV7-9 and TRBJ1-4, the complete variable domain reads DTGVSQNPRHKITKRGQNVTFRCDPISEHNRLYWYRQTLGQGPEFLTYFQNEAQLEKSRLLSDRFSAERPKGSFSTLEIQRTEQGDSAMYLCASRPSMDEKLFFGSGTQLSVL.

This rearrangement joins TRBV7-3 to TRBJ2-3; D gene ambiguous. This CDR3 contains 15 residues. CDR1 and CDR2 from the germline V gene are SGHTA and FQGTGA. V was trimmed by 5 bases and J by 2 bases, leaving 14 bases between them. CDR3 amino acids: CASSPTRISTDTQYF. Written as DNA, the CDR3 is TGTGCCAGCAGCCCCACACGGATCTCCACAGATACGCAGTATTTT. Based on the CDR3 plus reference TRBV7-3 and TRBJ2-3, the full variable domain is GAGVSQTPSNKVTEKGKYVELRCDPISGHTALYWYRQSLGQGPEFLIYFQGTGAADDSGLPNDRFFAVRPEGSVSTLKIQRTERGDSAVYLCASSPTRISTDTQYFGPGTRLTVL.

The chain carries TRBV29-1 and TRBJ2-1; 11 bases agree with TRBD2. Germline values: CDR1 SQVTM, CDR2 ANQGSEA. CDR3 length: 15 amino acids. V shed 5 bases, J shed 5 bases, and the junction held 8 bases outside the gene matches. CDR3: CSVTGTSGSNNEQFF. CDR3 sequence (DNA): TGCAGCGTTACTGGGACTAGCGGAAGTAACAATGAGCAGTTCTTC.

This clone came up once. V gene TRBV10-3 combines with J gene TRBJ2-1, with 8 bases identical to TRBD1. This CDR3 comprises 15 residues. J gave up 9 bases and V 0 bases, and 7 bases lay outside the gene matches. The germline gives CDR1 ENHRY, CDR2 SYGVKD. CDR3 region: CAISESTDRGGEQFF. CDR3 nucleotides: TGTGCCATCAGTGAGTCTACCGACAGGGGTGGTGAGCAGTTCTTC.

V is TRBV13 and J is TRBJ1-2, with a weak D call TRBD1 (5 bases). Germline CDR1 is PRHDT and CDR2 is FYEKMQ (reference sequence). This CDR3 is 15 amino acids long. With 5 bases removed from V and 2 bases from J, the gap between germline ends came to 15 bases. The CDR3 DNA is TGTGCCAGCAGCATTGGGGCCTCAGGCAACTATGGCTACACCTTC. It translates to CASSIGASGNYGYTF.

The chain couples TRBV5-1 to TRBJ2-3; 8 bases are shared with TRBD1. The germline gives CDR1 SGHRS, CDR2 YFSETQ. The CDR3 covers 15 residues. Germline trimming cut 4 bases from V and 5 bases from J; bases unmatched to any gene: 9. Written as DNA, the CDR3 is TGCGCCAGCAGCCCAGAGGACAGGGCTAAAGATACGCAGTATTTT. Protein product: CASSPEDRAKDTQYF.

The chain joins TRBV11-2 to TRBJ1-1; the D is unclear. Germline CDR1 reads SGHAT; CDR2 reads FQNNGV. The CDR3 contains 13 residues. V lost 2 bases to trimming and J lost 6 bases, with 10 bases between them. This chain's CDR3 is CASSLLLRAEAFF. Here the CDR3 DNA reads TGTGCCAGCAGCTTACTACTGCGGGCTGAAGCTTTCTTT.

V is TRBV4-3 and J is TRBJ2-1, with 10 bases aligning to TRBD2. The J segment lost 10 bases and the V segment lost 2 bases, leaving 5 bases of the junction unmatched. The length of the CDR3 is 14 residues. Germline CDR1 and CDR2: LGHNA and YSLEER. The CDR3 sequence is CASSQTGLAREQFF. CDR3 in DNA: TGCGCCAGCAGCCAAACGGGACTAGCGAGGGAGCAGTTCTTC.

The rearrangement links TRBV6-1 to TRBJ2-2, with D tentatively TRBD1 (6 bases). CDR1 and CDR2 (germline): MNHNS, SASEGT. This CDR3 has 16 residues. Trimming removed 3 bases from V and 2 bases from J, with 13 bases in between. DNA for the CDR3: TGTGCCAGCAGTGAGCTGACAGGATTTAACACCGGGGAGCTGTTTTTT. The encoded protein is CASSELTGFNTGELFF.

The chain has TRBV6-1 and TRBJ2-7; 11 nucleotides agree with TRBD2. CDR1 and CDR2 (germline): MNHNS, SASEGT. The CDR3 consists of 14 residues. V shed 8 bases, J shed 5 bases, and the junction held 8 bases outside the gene matches. The CDR3 DNA reads as TGTGCCAGCCAAACTAGCGGGAGACCCAACGAGCAGTACTTC. It yields the protein CASQTSGRPNEQYF.

V usage is TRBV4-1 and J usage is TRBJ2-1; 14 positions agree with TRBD2. V lost 4 bases to trimming and J lost 9 bases; unmatched junction nucleotides: 20. The CDR3 runs 20 residues. The germline gives CDR1 MGHRA, CDR2 YSYEKL. CDR3 nucleotide sequence: TGCGCCAGCAGCCTAGGCGTACCCAAAGGGACTAGCGGGAGAGTAGGTGAGCAGTTCTTC. Translated: CASSLGVPKGTSGRVGEQFF.

This clone was seen a single time. This chain uses TRBV2 with TRBJ2-5, with a possible D match to TRBD2 (6 bases). The CDR3 is made up of 14 amino acids. V lost 3 bases and J 0 bases, leaving 8 bases between the germline ends. CDR1 and CDR2 (germline): SNHLY, FYNNEI. The CDR3 is CASSDGSDQETQYF. In DNA, the CDR3 is TGTGCCAGCAGTGACGGGAGCGACCAAGAGACCCAGTACTTC.

The chain is built from TRBV4-3 and TRBJ2-1; 10 nucleotides align to TRBD2. Germline V CDR1 and CDR2: LGHNA, YSLEER. This CDR3 is built from 17 residues. J gave up 4 bases and V 0 bases, and 6 bases lay outside the gene matches. CDR3 region: CASSQDGRTSGYNEQFF. In DNA, the CDR3 is TGCGCCAGCAGCCAAGATGGTAGGACTAGCGGTTACAATGAGCAGTTCTTC.

The gene calls are TRBV18 and TRBJ1-1; D is perhaps TRBD1 (5 bases). CDR1 and CDR2 from the germline V gene are KGHSH and LQKENI. This CDR3 is built from 16 residues. V was shortened by 1 base and J by 2 bases, with 14 bases between the two germline ends. The CDR3 bases are TGTGCCAGCTCACCACTTAGTGGGGGATCTAACACTGAAGCTTTCTTT. Translating gives CASSPLSGGSNTEAFF.

This clone was detected only once. One end of the junction varies from germline; a read error may be responsible. The chain combines TRBV10-3 with TRBJ2-3, with 7 bases that match TRBD2. This CDR3 has 13 residues. CDR1 is ENHRY and CDR2 is SYGVKD in the germline V gene. The CDR3 reads CAISGGTTDTQYF. Written as DNA, the CDR3 is TGTGCCATCAGTGGGGGGACTACAGACACGCAGTATTTT.

The rearrangement links TRBV13 to TRBJ2-6; 9 bases fit TRBD1. There are 18 residues in the CDR3. CDR1 and CDR2 (germline): PRHDT, FYEKMQ (reference sequence). Trimming cost V 4 bases and J 3 bases; bases outside gene matches: 10. The CDR3 DNA reads TGTGCCAGCAGCTACGCCGGGACAGGGACTCGTGGGGCCAACGTCCTGACTTTC. It specifies CASSYAGTGTRGANVLTF.

DNA for the CDR3: TGTGCCAGCAGCTTAACGATTGACACTGAAGCTTTCTTT. Amino acids: CASSLTIDTEAFF. The chain joins TRBV7-8 to TRBJ1-1; D is uncertain. Per the germline V gene, CDR1 is SGHVS and CDR2 is FQNEAQ. The germline V and J ends were trimmed by 2 bases and 3 bases, with 7 bases remaining between them. The CDR3 length is 13 residues.